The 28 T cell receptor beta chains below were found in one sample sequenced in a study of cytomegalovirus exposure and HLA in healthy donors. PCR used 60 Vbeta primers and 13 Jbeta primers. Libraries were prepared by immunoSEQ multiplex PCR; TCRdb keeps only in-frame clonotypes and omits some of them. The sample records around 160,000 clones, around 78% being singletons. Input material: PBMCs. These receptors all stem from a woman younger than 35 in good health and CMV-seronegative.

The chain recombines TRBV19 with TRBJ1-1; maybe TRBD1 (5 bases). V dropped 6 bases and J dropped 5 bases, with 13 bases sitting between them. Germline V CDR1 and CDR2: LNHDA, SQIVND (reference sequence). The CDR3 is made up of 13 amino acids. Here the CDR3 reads CASSGGLSTEAFF. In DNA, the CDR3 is TGTGCCAGTAGCGGGGGGTTGTCTACTGAAGCTTTCTTT. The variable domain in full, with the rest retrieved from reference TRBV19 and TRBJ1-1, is DGGITQSPKYLFRKEGQNVTLSCEQNLNHDAMYWYRQDPGQGLRLIYYSQIVNDFQKGDIAEGYSVSREKKESFPLTVTSAQKNPTAFYLCASSGGLSTEAFFGQGTRLTVV.

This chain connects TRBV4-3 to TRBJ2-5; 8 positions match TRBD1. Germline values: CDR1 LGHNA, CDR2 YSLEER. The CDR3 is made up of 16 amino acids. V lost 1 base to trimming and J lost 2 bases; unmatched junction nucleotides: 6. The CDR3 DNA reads TGCGCCAGCAGCCAAGCCCTCCGGACAGGGCAAGAGACCCAGTACTTC. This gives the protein CASSQALRTGQETQYF.

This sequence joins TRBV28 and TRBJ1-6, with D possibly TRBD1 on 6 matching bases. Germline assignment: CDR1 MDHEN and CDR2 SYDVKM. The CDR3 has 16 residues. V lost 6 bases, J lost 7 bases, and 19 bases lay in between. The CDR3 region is CASREPRGDGNSPLHF. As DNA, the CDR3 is TGTGCCAGCAGAGAACCCAGGGGTGACGGAAATTCACCCCTCCACTTT.

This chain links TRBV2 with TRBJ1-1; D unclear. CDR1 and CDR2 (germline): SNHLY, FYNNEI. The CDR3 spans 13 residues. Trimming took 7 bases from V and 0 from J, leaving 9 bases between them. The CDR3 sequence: CASMRQMNTEAFF. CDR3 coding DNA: TGTGCCAGCATGCGGCAAATGAACACTGAAGCTTTCTTT.

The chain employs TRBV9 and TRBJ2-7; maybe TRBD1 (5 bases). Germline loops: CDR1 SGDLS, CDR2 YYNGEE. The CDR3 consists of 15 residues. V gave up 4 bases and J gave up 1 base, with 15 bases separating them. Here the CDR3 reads CASSLRSTASYEQYF. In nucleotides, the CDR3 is TGTGCCAGCAGCCTGAGATCGACAGCATCCTACGAGCAGTACTTC.

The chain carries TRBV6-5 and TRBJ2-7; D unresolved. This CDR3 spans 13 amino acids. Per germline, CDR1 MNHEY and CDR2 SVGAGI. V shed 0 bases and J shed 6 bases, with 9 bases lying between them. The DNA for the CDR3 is TGTGCCAGCAGTTACTCAGCCGGGTTCGAGCAGTACTTC. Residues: CASSYSAGFEQYF.

The CDR3 coding sequence is TGCGCCAGCAGCTTCAGTAAACAAGAGACCCAGTACTTC. Its protein is CASSFSKQETQYF. The genes are TRBV5-1 and TRBJ2-5; D unresolved. The CDR3 contains 13 residues. V lost 2 bases and J 2 bases, leaving 7 bases between the germline ends. Per germline, CDR1 SGHRS and CDR2 YFSETQ. Combining the CDR3 with reference TRBV5-1 and TRBJ2-5 gives the whole variable domain KAGVTQTPRYLIKTRGQQVTLSCSPISGHRSVSWYQQTPGQGLQFLFEYFSETQRNKGNFPGRFSGRQFSNSRSEMNVSTLELGDSALYLCASSFSKQETQYFGPGTRLLVL.

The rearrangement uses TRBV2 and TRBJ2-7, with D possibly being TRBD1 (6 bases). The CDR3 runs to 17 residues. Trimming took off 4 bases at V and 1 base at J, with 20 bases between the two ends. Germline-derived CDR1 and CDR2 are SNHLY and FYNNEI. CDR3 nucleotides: TGTGCCAGCAGTGTATTTTTCGTGGACAGTCTATCCTACGAGCAGTACGTC. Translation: CASSVFFVDSLSYEQYV.

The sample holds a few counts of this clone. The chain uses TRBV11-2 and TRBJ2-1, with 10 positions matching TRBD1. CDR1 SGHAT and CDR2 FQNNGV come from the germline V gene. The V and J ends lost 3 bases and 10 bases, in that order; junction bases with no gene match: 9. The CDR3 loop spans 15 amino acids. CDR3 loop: CASSFPGTGVGEQFF. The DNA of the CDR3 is TGTGCCAGCAGCTTCCCCGGGACAGGGGTCGGGGAGCAGTTCTTC.

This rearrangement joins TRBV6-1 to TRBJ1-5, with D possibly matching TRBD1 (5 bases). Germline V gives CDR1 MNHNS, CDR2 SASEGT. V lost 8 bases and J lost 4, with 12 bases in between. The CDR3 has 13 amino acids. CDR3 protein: CASYTGFNQPQHF. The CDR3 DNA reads TGTGCCAGCTACACAGGCTTTAATCAGCCCCAGCATTTT.

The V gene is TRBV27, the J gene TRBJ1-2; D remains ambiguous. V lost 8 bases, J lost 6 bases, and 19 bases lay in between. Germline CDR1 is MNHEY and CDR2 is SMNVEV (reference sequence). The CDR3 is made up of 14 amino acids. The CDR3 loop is CASAKWAPLHGYTF. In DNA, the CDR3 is TGTGCCAGCGCGAAATGGGCCCCCCTCCATGGCTACACCTTC.

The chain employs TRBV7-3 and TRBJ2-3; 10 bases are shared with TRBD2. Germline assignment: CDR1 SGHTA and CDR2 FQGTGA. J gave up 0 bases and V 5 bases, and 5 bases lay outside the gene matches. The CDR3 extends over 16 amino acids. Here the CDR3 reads CASSARTSGSTDTQYF. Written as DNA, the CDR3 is TGTGCCAGCAGCGCAAGGACTAGCGGAAGCACAGATACGCAGTATTTT.

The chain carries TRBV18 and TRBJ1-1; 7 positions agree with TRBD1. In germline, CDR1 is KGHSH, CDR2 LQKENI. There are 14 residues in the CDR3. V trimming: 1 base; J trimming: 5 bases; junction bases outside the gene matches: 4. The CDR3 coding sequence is TGTGCCAGCTCACCACAGGGGGCGATGACTGAAGCTTTCTTT. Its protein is CASSPQGAMTEAFF.

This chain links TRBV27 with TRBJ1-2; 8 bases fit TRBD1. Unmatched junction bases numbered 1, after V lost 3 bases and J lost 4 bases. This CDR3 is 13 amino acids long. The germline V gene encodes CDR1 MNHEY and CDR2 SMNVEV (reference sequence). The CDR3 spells CASSFTGGYGYTF. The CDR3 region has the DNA TGTGCCAGCAGTTTTACAGGGGGCTATGGCTACACCTTC.

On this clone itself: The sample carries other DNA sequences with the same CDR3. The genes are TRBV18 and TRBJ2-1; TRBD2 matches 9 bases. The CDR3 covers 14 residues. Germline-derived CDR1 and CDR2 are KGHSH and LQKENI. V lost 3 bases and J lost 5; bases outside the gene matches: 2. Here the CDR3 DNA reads TGTGCCAGCTCACCGGGACTAGCCGACAATGAGCAGTTCTTC. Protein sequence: CASSPGLADNEQFF.

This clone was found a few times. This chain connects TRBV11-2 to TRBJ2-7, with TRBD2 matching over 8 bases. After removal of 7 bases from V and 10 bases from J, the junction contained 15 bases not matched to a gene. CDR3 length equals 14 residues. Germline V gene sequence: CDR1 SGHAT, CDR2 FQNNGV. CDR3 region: CASTRGGGLDLQYV. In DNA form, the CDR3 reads TGTGCCAGCACCCGGGGAGGGGGACTAGATCTTCAGTACGTC.

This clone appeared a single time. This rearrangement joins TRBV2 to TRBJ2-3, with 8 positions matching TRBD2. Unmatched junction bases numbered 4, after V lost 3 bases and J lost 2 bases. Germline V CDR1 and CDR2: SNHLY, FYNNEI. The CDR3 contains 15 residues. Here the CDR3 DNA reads TGTGCCAGCAGTGACTTAGCGGGGCCCACAGATACGCAGTATTTT. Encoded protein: CASSDLAGPTDTQYF. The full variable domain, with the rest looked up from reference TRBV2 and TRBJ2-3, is EPEVTQTPSHQVTQMGQEVILRCVPISNHLYFYWYRQILGQKVEFLVSFYNNEISEKSEIFDDQFSVERPDGSNFTLKIRSTKLEDSAMYFCASSDLAGPTDTQYFGPGTRLTVL.

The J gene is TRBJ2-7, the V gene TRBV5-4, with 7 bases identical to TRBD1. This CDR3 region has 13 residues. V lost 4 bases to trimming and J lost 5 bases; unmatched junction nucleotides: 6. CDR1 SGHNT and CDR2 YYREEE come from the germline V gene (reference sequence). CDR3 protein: CASSTQQGNEQYV. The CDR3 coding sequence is TGTGCCAGCAGCACTCAACAGGGGAACGAGCAGTACGTC.

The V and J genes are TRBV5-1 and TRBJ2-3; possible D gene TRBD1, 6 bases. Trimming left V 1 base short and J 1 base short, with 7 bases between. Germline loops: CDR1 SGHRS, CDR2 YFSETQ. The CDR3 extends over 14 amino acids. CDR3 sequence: CASSLSGGTDTQYF. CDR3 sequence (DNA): TGCGCCAGCAGCTTGTCAGGGGGCACAGATACGCAGTATTTT.

The CDR3 DNA reads TGCGCCAGCAGCCCAGACAGGGGATACCAGCATTTT. Translated, it gives CASSPDRGYQHF. This chain connects TRBV5-1 to TRBJ1-5; TRBD1 aligns across 8 bases. After removal of 4 bases from V and 12 bases from J, the junction contained 6 bases not matched to a gene. The CDR3 runs to 12 residues. Looked up from germline, CDR1 is SGHRS and CDR2 is YFSETQ.

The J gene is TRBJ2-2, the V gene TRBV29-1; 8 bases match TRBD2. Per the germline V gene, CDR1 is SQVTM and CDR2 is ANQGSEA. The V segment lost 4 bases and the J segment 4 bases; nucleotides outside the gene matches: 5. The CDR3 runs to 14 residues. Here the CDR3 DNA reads TGCAGCGTTGTTCGCGGGGGGACCACCGGGGAGCTGTTTTTT. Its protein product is CSVVRGGTTGELFF.

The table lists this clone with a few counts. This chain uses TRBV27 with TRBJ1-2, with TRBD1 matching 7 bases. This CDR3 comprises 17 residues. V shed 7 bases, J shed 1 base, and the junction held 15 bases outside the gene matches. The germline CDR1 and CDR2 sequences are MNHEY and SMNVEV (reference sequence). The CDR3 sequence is CASKQQGHRTFNYGYTF. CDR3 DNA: TGTGCCAGCAAACAACAGGGGCACCGTACGTTTAACTATGGCTACACCTTC.

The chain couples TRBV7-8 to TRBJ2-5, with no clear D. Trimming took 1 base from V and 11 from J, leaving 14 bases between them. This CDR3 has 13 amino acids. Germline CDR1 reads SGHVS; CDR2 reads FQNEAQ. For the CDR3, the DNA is TGTGCCAGCAGCTTAGACACCCCCTACGGGCAGTACTTC. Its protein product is CASSLDTPYGQYF.

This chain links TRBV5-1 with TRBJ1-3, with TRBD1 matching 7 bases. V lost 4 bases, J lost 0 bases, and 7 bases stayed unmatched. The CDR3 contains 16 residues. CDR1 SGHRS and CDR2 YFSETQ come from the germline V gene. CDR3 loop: CASSDQGVGSGNTIYF. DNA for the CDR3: TGCGCCAGCAGCGATCAGGGGGTAGGCTCTGGAAACACCATATATTTT.

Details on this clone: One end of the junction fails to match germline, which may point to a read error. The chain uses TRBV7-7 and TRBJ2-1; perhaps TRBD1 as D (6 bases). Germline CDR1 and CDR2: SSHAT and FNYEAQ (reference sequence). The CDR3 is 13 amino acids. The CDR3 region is CASSLLQGNEQFF. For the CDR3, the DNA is TGTGCTAGCAGCTTACTACAGGGCAATGAGCAGTTCTTC.

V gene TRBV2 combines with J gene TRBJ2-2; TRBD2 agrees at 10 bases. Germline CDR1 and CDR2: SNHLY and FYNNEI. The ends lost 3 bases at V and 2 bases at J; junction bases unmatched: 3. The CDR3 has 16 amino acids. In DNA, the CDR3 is TGTGCCAGCAGTGACATACTAGCGGGAAACACCGGGGAGCTGTTTTTT. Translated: CASSDILAGNTGELFF.

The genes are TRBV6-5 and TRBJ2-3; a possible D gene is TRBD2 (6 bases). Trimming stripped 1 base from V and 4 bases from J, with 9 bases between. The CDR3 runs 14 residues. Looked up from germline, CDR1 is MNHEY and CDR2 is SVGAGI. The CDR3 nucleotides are TGTGCCAGCAGTTACTGGCGGGGTTCAGATACGCAGTATTTT. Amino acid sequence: CASSYWRGSDTQYF.

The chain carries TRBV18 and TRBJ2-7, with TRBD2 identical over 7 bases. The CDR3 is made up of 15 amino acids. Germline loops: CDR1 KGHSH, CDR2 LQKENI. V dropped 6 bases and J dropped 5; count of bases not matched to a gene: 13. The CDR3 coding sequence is TGTGCCAGCTCGACGGGACTAACGGCTCTAGACGAGCAGTACTTC. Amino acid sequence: CASSTGLTALDEQYF.